This T cell receptor beta chain was recorded in a study of blood T cell repertoires in COVID-19. Study overall: Specimens from acute and convalescent COVID-19 originated in the United States, Italy and Spain.

Profiled with immunoSEQ multiplex PCR; TCRdb holds only in-frame clones, not every one. This table has more than 300,000 clones, around 87% appearing once. The CDR3 totals 13 residues. V was cut by 4 bases and J by 5 bases, with 12 bases left in between. The germline gives CDR1 SGHNT, CDR2 YYREEE (reference sequence). The chain carries TRBV5-4 and TRBJ2-5; D perhaps matches TRBD1 (5 bases). The sequence was collected from a woman aged 50 to 65 with COVID-19, enrolled during active disease. Sequences were obtained from peripheral blood. CDR3 protein: CASSRPGPETQYF. CDR3 nucleotides: TGTGCCAGCAGCCGCCCAGGGCCCGAGACCCAGTACTTC.